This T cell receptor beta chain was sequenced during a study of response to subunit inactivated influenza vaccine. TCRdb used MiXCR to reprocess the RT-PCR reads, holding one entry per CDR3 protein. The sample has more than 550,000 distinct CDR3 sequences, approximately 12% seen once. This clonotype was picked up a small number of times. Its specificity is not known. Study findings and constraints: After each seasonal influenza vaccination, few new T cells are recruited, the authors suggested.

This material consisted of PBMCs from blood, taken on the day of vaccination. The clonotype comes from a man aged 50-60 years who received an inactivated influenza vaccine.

The DNA of the CDR3 is TGTGCCTGGTTCCCCCGCACCGGGGAGCTGTTTTTT. It is translated as CAWFPRTGELFF. V usage is TRBV30 and J usage is TRBJ2-2; no firm D call. Trimming pared 5 bases from V and 4 bases from J, leaving 8 bases between. The CDR3 covers 12 residues. The germline V gene has CDR1 GTSNPN and CDR2 SVGIG (reference sequence).